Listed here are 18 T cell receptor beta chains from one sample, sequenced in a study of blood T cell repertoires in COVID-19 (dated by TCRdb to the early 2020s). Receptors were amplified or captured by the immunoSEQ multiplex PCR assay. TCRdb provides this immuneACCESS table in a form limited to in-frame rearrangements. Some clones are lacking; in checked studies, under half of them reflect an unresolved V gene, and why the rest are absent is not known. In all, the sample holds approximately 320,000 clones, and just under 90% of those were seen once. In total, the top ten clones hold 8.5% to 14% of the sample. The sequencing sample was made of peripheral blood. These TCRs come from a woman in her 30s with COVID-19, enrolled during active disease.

Written as DNA, the CDR3 is TGTGCCAGCAGCCAGGAAGCGGGGGGCTACGAGCAGTACTTC. It translates to CASSQEAGGYEQYF. The gene calls are TRBV14 and TRBJ2-7; the match to TRBD2 covers 9 bases. Germline-derived CDR1 and CDR2 are SGHDN and FVKESK. V lost 3 bases, J lost 3 bases, and 3 bases stayed unmatched. The CDR3 totals 14 residues.

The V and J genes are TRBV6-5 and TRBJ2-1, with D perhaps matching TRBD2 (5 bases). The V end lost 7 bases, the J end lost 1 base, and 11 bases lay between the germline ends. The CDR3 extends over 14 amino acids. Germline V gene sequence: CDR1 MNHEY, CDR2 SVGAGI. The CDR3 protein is CASTQRGSYNEQFF. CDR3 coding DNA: TGTGCCAGCACCCAACGGGGTTCCTACAATGAGCAGTTCTTC.

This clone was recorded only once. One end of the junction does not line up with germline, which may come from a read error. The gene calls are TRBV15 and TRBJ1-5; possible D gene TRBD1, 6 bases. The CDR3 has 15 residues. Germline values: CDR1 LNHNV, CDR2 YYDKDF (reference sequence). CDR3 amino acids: CATSRDAGGNQSQHF. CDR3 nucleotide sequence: TGTGCCACCAGCAGAGATGCGGGGGGCAATCAGTCCCAGCATTTT.

This CDR3 is CASSLYDRAETQYF. The CDR3 DNA is TGTGCCAGCAGTTTATATGACAGGGCTGAGACCCAGTACTTC. The chain couples TRBV27 to TRBJ2-5; TRBD1 matches at 7 bases. CDR3 length equals 14 residues. V dropped 1 base and J dropped 5; count of bases not matched to a gene: 4. Germline CDR1 MNHEY, CDR2 SMNVEV (reference sequence).

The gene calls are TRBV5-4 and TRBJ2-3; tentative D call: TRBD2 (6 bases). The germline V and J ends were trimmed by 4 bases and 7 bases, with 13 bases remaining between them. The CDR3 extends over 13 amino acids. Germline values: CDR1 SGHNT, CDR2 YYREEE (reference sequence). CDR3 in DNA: TGTGCCAGCAGCGCGACTAGTCCAAATACGCAGTATTTT. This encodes CASSATSPNTQYF.

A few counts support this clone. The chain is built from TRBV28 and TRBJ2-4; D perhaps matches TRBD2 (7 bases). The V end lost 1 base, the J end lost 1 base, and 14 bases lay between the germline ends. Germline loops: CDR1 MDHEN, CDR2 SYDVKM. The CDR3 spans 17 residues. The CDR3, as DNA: TGTGCCAGCAGTTTATCGGGGGGCGCTCTTGCCAAAAACATTCAGTACTTC. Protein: CASSLSGGALAKNIQYF. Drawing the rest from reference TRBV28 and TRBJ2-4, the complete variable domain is DVKVTQSSRYLVKRTGEKVFLECVQDMDHENMFWYRQDPGLGLRLIYFSYDVKMKEKGDIPEGYSVSREKKERFSLILESASTNQTSMYLCASSLSGGALAKNIQYFGAGTRLSVL.

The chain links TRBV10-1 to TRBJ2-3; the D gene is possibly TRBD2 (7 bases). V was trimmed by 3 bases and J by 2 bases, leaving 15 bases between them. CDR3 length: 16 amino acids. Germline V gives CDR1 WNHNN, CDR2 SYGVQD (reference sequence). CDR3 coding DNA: TGCGCCAGCAGTGAAGTGTACGGGGGGCCCACAGATACGCAGTATTTT. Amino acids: CASSEVYGGPTDTQYF.

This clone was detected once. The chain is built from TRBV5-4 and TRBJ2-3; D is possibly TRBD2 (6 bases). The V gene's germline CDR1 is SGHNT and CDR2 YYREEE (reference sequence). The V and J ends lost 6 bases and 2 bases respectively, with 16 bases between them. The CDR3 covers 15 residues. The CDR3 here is CASTPGEDTTDTQYF. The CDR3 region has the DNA TGTGCCAGCACCCCCGGGGAGGATACCACAGATACGCAGTATTTT.

CDR3 sequence: CASSESIAANTDTQYF. The CDR3 DNA reads as TGCGCCAGCAGTGAGTCGATAGCGGCCAACACAGATACGCAGTATTTT. This chain joins TRBV10-1 and TRBJ2-3; TRBD2 might be the D (6 bases). V lost 0 bases to trimming and J lost 2 bases, with 12 bases between them. The CDR3 runs to 16 residues. Germline-derived CDR1 and CDR2 are WNHNN and SYGVQD (reference sequence).

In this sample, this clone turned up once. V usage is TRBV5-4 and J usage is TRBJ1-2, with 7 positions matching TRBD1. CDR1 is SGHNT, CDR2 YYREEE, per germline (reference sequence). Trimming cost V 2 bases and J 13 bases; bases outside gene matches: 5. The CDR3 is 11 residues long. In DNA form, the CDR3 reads TGTGCCAGCAGCTTAGAGACAGGGATCACCTTC. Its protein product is CASSLETGITF.

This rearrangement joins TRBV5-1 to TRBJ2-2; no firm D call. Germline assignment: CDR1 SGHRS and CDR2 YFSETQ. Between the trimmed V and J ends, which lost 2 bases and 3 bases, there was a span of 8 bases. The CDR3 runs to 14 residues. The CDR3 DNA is TGCGCCAGCAGCTTCTCCGTCGACACCGGGGAGCTGTTTTTT. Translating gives CASSFSVDTGELFF.

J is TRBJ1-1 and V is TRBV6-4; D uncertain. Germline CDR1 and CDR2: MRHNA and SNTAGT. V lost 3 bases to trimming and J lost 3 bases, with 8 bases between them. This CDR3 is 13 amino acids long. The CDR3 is CASSERAHTEAFF. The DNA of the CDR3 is TGTGCCAGCAGTGAACGAGCTCACACTGAAGCTTTCTTT.

CDR3 coding DNA: TGTGCCAGCAGCTTAACACCGGGACACCTCACCGGGGAGCTGTTTTTT. Its translation: CASSLTPGHLTGELFF. The chain is built from TRBV7-9 and TRBJ2-2; tentatively, D is TRBD1 (6 bases). In germline, CDR1 is SEHNR, CDR2 FQNEAQ (reference sequence). The germline V and J ends were trimmed by 2 bases and 4 bases, with 14 bases remaining between them. CDR3 length: 16 amino acids.

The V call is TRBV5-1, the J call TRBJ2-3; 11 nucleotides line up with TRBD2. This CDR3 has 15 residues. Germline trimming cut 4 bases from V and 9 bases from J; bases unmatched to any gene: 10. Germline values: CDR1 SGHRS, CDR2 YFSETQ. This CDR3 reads CASSGGLAALGTQYF. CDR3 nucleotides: TGCGCCAGCAGCGGGGGACTAGCGGCCTTGGGGACGCAGTATTTT.

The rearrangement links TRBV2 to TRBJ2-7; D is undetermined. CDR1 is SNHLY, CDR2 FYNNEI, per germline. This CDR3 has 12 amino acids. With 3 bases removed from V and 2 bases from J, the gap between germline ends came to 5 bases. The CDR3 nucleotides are TGTGCCAGCAGTGACTCCGCCTACGAGCAGTACTTC. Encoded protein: CASSDSAYEQYF.

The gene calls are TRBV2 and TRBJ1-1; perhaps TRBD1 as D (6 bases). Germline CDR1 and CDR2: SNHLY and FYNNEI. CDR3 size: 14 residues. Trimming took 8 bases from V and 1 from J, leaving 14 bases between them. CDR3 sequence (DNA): TGTGCCAGCCAGGGGACTACAGAGAACACTGAAGCTTTCTTT. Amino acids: CASQGTTENTEAFF.

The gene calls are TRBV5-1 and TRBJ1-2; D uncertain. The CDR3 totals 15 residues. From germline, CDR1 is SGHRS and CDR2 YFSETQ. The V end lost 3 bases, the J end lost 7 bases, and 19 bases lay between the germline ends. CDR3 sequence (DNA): TGCGCCAGCAGCTCGGGGTTATTGAGAAGGAGTGGCTACACCTTC. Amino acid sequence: CASSSGLLRRSGYTF.

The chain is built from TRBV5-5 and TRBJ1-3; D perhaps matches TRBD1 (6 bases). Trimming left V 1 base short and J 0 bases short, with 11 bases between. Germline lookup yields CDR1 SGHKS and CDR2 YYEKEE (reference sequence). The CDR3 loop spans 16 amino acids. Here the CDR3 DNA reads TGTGCCAGCAGCTTGAGCAGGGGAATCTCTGGAAACACCATATATTTT. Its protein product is CASSLSRGISGNTIYF.